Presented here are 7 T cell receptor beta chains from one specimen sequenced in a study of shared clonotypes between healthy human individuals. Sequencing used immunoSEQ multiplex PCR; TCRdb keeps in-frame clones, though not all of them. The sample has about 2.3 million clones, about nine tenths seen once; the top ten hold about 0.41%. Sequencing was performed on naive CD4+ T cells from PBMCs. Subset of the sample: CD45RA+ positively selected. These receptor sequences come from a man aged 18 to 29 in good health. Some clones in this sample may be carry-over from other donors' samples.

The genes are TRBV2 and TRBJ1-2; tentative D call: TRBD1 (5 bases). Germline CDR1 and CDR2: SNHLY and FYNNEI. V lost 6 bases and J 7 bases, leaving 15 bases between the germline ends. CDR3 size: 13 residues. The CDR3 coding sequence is TGTGCCAGCAGGGAGAGGACACCTTTTGGCTACACCTTC. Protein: CASRERTPFGYTF. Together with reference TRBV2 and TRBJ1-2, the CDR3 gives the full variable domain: EPEVTQTPSHQVTQMGQEVILRCVPISNHLYFYWYRQILGQKVEFLVSFYNNEISEKSEIFDDQFSVERPDGSNFTLKIRSTKLEDSAMYFCASRERTPFGYTFGSGTRLTVV.

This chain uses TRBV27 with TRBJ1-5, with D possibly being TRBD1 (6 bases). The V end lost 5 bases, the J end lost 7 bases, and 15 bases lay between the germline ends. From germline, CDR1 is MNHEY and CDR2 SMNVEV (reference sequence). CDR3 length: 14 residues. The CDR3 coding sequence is TGTGCCAGCAGTCCGGACAGTGAGGTACAGCCCCAGCATTTT. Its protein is CASSPDSEVQPQHF.

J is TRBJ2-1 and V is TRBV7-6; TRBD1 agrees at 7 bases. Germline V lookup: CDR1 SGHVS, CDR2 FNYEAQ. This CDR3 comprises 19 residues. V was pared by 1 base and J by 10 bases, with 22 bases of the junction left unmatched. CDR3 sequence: CASSLVIQGVFSGSREQFF. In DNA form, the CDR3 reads TGTGCCAGCAGCTTAGTGATTCAGGGGGTCTTTTCTGGTTCACGCGAGCAGTTCTTC.

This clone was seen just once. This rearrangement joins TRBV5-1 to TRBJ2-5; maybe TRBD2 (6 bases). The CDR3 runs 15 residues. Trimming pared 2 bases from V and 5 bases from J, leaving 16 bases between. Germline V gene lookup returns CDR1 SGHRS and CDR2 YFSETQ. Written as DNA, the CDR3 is TGCGCCAGCAGCTTCTCCGGGACTGAGGGGGAGACCCAGTACTTC. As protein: CASSFSGTEGETQYF. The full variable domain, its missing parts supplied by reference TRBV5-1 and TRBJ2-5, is KAGVTQTPRYLIKTRGQQVTLSCSPISGHRSVSWYQQTPGQGLQFLFEYFSETQRNKGNFPGRFSGRQFSNSRSEMNVSTLELGDSALYLCASSFSGTEGETQYFGPGTRLLVL.

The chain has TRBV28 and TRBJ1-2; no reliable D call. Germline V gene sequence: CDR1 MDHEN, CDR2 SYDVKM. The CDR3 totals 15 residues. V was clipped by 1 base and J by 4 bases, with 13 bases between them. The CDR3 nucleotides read TGTGCCAGCAGTTTATCTACCAAATTGTCCTATGGCTACACCTTC. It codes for CASSLSTKLSYGYTF.

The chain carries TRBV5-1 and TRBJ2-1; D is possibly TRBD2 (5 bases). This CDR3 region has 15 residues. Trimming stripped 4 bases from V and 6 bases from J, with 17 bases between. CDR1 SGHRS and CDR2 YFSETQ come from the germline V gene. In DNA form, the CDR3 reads TGCGCCAGCAGCCCGGACCCTCTGGGGAGCAATGAGCAGTTCTTC. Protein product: CASSPDPLGSNEQFF.

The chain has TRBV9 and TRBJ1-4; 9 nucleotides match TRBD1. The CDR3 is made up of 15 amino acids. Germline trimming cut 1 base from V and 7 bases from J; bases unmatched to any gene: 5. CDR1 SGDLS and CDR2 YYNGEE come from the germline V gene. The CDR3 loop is CASSVSGQGFEKLFF. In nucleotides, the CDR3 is TGTGCCAGCAGCGTATCGGGACAGGGTTTTGAAAAACTGTTTTTT. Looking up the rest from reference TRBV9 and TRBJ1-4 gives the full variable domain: DSGVTQTPKHLITATGQRVTLRCSPRSGDLSVYWYQQSLDQGLQFLIQYYNGEERAKGNILERFSAQQFPDLHSELNLSSLELGDSALYFCASSVSGQGFEKLFFGSGTQLSVL.